This TCR beta chain was captured in a study of T cell clonotyping in hematopoietic cell transplantation. Time point in this sample: recipient sample about 28 days before transplant, after cytoreduction. This table comes from immunoSEQ multiplex PCR, and its TCRdb copy is limited to in-frame clones, with some not included. This table holds roughly 80,000 clones, approximately 95% found once. The length of the CDR3 is 16 residues. Trimming took 4 bases from V and 3 from J, leaving 20 bases between them. Germline-derived CDR1 and CDR2 are SGHRS and YFSETQ. This clonotype was sampled from a woman between 50 and 59 years old with acute myeloid leukemia. Some clones in this sample may be carry-over from other donors' samples. The chain couples TRBV5-1 to TRBJ2-7, with D perhaps TRBD1 (6 bases). This sample comprised peripheral blood mononuclear cells, obtained before stem cell transplant. Here the CDR3 DNA reads TGCGCCAGCAGCCCGGATGGGGGCTCAACCCTCTACGAGCAGTACTTC. Protein: CASSPDGGSTLYEQYF.